Listed below are T cell receptor beta chains from one sample, sequenced in a study of blood T cells in healthy people across ages. TCRdb reprocessed the 5' RACE reads via MiXCR and lists one record per CDR3 protein. Of 910,000 or so distinct CDR3 sequences listed, around 54% are singletons. The sample taken for sequencing was blood. These receptors were collected from a woman in her sixties in good health. Each CDR3 is given with its conserved first and last residue. The order of the fields is V gene, J gene, CDR3 protein.

>TRBV27|TRBJ2-6
CASSSALRAGGANVLTF
>TRBV5-4|TRBJ1-4
CASSFQISGEKLFF
>TRBV20-1|TRBJ2-1
CSASSPSGGSNEQFF
>TRBV18|TRBJ2-6
CASSPPGLMGANVLTF
>TRBV7-9|TRBJ1-2
CASRRQGADYGYTF
>TRBV6-6|TRBJ1-4
CASAPDRQGEKLFF
>TRBV7-9|TRBJ2-3
CASSLSWGTDTQYF
>TRBV27|TRBJ2-2
CASSLSLTLANTGELFF
>TRBV7-3|TRBJ2-1
CASSSPDSLYNEQFF
>TRBV6-6|TRBJ1-2
CASSLIRDSYGYTF
>TRBV10-3|TRBJ2-7
CAILSDSSYEQYF
>TRBV5-1|TRBJ2-1
CASMGQGGLEQFF